This TCR beta chain appears in the sequencing data of a study of blood T cells in healthy people across ages. It was approximately 10 milliliters of peripheral blood that were drawn from each donor. Next came a second PCR, run for 7 to 11 cycles, which used a sample-barcoded 5' primer along with a J-beta primer mix. TCRdb fed the 5' RACE reads into MiXCR, producing one record per CDR3 protein. The sample contains about 1.5 million distinct CDR3 sequences, 35% to 45% of which appear only once. This clonotype was seen just once. V lost 8 bases and J lost 4, with 11 bases in between. The CDR3 spans 13 residues.

The sequence derives from a woman between 18 and 29 years old in good health. Source material: blood. The chain is built from TRBV12-3 or TRBV12-4 and TRBJ2-2; a possible D gene is TRBD1 (5 bases). The CDR3 nucleotides read TGTGCCAGCGGGCAGGGTAGCACCGGGGAGCTGTTTTTT. Residues: CASGQGSTGELFF.